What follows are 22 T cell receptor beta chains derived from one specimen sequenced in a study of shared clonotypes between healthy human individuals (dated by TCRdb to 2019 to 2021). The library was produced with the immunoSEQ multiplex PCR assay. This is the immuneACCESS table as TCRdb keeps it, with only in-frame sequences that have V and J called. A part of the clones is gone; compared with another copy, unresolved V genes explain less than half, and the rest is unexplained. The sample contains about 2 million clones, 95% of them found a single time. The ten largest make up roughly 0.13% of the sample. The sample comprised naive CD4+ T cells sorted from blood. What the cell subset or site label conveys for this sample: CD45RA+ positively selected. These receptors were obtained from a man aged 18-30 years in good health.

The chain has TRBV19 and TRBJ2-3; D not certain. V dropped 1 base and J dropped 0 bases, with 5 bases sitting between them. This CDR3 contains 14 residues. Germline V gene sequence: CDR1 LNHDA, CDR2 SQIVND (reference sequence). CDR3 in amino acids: CASSIVGSTDTQYF. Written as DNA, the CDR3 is TGTGCCAGTAGTATAGTCGGTAGCACAGATACGCAGTATTTT.

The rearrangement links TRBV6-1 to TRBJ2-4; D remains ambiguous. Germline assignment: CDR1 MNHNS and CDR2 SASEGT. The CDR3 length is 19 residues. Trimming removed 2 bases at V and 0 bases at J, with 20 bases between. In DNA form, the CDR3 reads TGTGCCAGCAGTGAATTCCCTACGGCACGGCAAGTAGCCAAAAACATTCAGTACTTC. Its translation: CASSEFPTARQVAKNIQYF.

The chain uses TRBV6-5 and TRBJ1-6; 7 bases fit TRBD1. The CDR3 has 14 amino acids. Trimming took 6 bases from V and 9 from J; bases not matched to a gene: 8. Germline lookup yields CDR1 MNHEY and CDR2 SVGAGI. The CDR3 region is CASRPTGSGSPLHF. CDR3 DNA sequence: TGTGCCAGCAGACCGACAGGGTCGGGTTCACCCCTCCACTTT.

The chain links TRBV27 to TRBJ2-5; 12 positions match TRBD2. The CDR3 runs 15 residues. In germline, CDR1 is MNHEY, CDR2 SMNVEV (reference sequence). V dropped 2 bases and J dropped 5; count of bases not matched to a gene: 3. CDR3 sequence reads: CASSLLAGGRETQYF. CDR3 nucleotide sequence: TGTGCCAGCAGTTTACTAGCGGGGGGGCGGGAGACCCAGTACTTC.

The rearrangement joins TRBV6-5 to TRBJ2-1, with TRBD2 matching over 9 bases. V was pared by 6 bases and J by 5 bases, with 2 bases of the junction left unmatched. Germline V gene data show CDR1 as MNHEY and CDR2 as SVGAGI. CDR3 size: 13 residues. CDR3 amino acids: CASRASGDNEQFF. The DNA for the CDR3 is TGTGCCAGCAGGGCTAGCGGGGACAATGAGCAGTTCTTC.

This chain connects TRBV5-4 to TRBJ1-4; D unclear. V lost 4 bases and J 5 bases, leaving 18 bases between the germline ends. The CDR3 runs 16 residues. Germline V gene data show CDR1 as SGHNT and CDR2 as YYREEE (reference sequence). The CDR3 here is CASSQLTDQINEKLFF. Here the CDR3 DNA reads TGTGCCAGCAGCCAACTCACCGATCAAATAAATGAAAAACTGTTTTTT.

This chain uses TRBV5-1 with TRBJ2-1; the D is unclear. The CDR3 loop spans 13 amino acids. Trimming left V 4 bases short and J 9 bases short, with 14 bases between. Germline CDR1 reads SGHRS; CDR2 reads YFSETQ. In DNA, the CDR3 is TGCGCCAGCAGCCCACGACTTTCGGGTGAGCAGTTCTTC. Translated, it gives CASSPRLSGEQFF.

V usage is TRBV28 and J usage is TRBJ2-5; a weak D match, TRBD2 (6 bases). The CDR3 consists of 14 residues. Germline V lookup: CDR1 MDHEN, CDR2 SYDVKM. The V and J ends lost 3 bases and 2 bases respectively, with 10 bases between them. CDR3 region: CASSFAGSQETQYF. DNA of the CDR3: TGTGCCAGCAGTTTTGCGGGGAGTCAAGAGACCCAGTACTTC. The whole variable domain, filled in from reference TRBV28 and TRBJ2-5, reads DVKVTQSSRYLVKRTGEKVFLECVQDMDHENMFWYRQDPGLGLRLIYFSYDVKMKEKGDIPEGYSVSREKKERFSLILESASTNQTSMYLCASSFAGSQETQYFGPGTRLLVL.

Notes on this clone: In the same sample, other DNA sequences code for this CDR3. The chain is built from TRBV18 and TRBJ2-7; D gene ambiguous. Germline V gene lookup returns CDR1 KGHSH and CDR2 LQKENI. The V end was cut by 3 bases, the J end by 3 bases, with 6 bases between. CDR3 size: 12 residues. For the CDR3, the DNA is TGTGCCAGCTCACCTGGGGTCTACGAGCAGTACTTC. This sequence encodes CASSPGVYEQYF.

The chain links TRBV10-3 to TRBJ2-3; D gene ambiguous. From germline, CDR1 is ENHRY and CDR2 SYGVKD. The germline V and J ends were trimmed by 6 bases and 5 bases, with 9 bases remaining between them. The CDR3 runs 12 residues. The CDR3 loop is CAIRMGKDTQYF. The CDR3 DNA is TGTGCCATCAGGATGGGGAAAGATACGCAGTATTTT.

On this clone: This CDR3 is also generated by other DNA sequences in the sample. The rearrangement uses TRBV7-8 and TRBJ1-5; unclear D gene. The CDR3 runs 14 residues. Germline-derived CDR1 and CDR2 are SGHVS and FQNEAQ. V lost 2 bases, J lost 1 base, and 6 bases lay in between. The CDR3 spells CASSLTDSNQPQHF. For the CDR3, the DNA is TGTGCCAGCAGCTTAACGGACAGCAATCAGCCCCAGCATTTT.

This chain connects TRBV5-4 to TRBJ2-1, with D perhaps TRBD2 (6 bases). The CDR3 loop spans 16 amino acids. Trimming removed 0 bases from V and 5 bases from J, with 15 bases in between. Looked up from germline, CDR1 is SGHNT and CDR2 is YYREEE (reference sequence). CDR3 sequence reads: CASSLEPTRWDNEQFF. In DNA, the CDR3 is TGTGCCAGCAGCTTGGAGCCGACTAGGTGGGACAATGAGCAGTTCTTC.

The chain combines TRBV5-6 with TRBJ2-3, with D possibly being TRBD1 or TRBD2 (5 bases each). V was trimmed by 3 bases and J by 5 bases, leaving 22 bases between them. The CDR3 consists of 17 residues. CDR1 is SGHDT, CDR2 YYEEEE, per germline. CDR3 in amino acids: CASSSEWGKPVRDTQYF. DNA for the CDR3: TGTGCCAGCAGCTCTGAATGGGGGAAGCCTGTAAGAGATACGCAGTATTTT.

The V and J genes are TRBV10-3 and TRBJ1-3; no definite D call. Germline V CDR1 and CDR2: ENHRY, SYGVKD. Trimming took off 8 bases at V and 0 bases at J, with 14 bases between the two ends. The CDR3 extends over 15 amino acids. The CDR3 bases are TGTGCCATCGGGGAACGACGGGACTCTGGAAACACCATATATTTT. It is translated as CAIGERRDSGNTIYF.

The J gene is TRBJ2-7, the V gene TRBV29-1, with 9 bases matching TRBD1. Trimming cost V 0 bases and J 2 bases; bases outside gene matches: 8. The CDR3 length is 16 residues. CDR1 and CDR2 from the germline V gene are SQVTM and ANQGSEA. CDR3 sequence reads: CSVEDRGTGRTYEQYF. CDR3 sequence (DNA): TGCAGCGTTGAAGACCGAGGGACAGGGAGGACCTACGAGCAGTACTTC.

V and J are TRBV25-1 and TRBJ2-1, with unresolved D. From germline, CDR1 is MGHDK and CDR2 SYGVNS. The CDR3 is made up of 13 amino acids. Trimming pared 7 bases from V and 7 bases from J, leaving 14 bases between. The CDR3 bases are TGTGCCAGCATTCGGACCAGTAGTAATGAGCAGTTCTTC. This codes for CASIRTSSNEQFF.

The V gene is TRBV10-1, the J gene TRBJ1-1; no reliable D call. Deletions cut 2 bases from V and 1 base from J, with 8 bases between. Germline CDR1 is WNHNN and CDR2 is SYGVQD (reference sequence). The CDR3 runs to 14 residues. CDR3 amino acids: CASSEGSKNTEAFF. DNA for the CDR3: TGCGCCAGCAGTGAGGGCAGTAAGAACACTGAAGCTTTCTTT.

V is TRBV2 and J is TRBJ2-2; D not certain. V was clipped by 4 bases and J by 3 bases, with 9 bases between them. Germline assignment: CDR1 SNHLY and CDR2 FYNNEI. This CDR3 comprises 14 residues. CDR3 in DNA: TGTGCCAGCAGTGCACAACATCACACCGGGGAGCTGTTTTTT. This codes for CASSAQHHTGELFF.

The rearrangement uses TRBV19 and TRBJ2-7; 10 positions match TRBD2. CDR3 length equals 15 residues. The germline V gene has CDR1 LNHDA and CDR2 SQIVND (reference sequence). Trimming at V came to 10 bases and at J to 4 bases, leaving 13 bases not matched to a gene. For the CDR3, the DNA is TGTGCCACCGGGGTGAAGGCTAGCGGGAGTTACGAGCAGTACTTC. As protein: CATGVKASGSYEQYF.

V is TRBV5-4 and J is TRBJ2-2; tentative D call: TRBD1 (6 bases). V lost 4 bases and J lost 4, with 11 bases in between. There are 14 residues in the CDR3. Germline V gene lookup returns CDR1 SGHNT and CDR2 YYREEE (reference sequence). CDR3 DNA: TGTGCCAGCAGCGGGGGACACCTCACCGGGGAGCTGTTTTTT. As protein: CASSGGHLTGELFF.

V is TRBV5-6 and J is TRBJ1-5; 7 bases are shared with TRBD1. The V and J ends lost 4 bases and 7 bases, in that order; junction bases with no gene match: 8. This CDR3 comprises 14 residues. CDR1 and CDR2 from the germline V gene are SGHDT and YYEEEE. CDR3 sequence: CASSIRQGLQPQHF. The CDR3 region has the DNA TGTGCCAGCAGCATCCGACAGGGACTACAGCCCCAGCATTTT.

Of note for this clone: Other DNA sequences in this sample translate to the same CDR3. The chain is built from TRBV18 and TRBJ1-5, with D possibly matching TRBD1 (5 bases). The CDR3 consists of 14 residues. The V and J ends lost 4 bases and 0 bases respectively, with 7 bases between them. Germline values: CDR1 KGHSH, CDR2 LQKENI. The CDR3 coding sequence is TGTGCCAGCTCACTGACAGATAGCAATCAGCCCCAGCATTTT. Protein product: CASSLTDSNQPQHF.